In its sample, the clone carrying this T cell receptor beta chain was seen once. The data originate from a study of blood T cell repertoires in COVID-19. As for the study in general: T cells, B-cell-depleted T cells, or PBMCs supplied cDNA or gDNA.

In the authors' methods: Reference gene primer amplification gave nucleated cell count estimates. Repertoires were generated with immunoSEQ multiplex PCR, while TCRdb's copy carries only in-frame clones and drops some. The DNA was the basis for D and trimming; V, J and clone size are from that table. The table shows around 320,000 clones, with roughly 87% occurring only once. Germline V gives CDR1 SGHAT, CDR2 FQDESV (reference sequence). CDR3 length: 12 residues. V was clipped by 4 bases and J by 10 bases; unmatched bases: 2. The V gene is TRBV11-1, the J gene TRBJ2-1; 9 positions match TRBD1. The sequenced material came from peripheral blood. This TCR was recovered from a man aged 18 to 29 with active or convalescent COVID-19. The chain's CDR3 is CASSSDRGEQFF. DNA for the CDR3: TGTGCCAGCAGCTCGGACAGGGGAGAGCAGTTCTTC.